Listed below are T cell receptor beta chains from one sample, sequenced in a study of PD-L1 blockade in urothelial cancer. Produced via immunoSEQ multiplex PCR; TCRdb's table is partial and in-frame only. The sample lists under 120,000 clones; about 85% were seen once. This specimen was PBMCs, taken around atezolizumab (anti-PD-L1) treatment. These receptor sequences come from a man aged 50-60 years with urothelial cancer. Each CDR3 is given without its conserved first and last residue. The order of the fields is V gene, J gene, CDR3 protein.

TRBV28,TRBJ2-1,ASSQDRPYRKF
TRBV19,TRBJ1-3,ASSMETGHHNSGNTIY
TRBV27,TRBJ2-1,ASRRGGSGGSYNEQF
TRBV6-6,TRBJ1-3,ASLPRGSSGNTIY
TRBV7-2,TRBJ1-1,ASSSAPTGAF
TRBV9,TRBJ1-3,ASSPWTGGSGNTIY
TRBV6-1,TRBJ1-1,ASTLAGTPGAF
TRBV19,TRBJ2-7,ASSIRDRTYEQY
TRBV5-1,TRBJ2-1,ASSNLGGVEQF
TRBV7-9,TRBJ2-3,ASSFPTRTDTQY
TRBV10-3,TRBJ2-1,AISTRQGAYNEQF
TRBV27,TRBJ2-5,ASRPQLGGGRETQY
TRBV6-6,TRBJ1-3,ASRRPGGRANTIY
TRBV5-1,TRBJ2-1,ASSLRGQGGDGEQF
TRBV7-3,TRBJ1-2,ASSSNPGGQGGYT
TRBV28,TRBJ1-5,ASSFTYGTGIQPQH
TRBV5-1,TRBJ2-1,ASSLGRSSYNEQF
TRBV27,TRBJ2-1,ASRLLAGLNNEQF
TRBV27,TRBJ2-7,ASSFAGREQY
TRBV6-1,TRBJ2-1,ASSEAGHAYNEQF
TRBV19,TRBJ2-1,ASSIWQGQGNEQF
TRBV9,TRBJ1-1,ASSVLDTKNTEAF
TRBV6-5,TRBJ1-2,ASSYSVTVTNYGYT